One sample yielded the 8 T cell receptor beta chains listed below, sequenced in a study of cytomegalovirus exposure and HLA in healthy donors (dated by TCRdb to about 2017). The receptor library was made with the immunoSEQ multiplex PCR assay. A mixture of 60 forward primers for TCR Vbeta segments and 13 reverse primers for TCR Jbeta segments was used in the multiplex PCR. The source is immuneACCESS, and TCRdb retained only in-frame sequences with V and J called. Part of the clones is not carried over; for the studies checked, unresolved V genes explain less than half of this, and the remainder is unexplained. This sample lists some 160,000 clones; 78% were detected once. The biggest ten clones account for under 9% of the sample. Input material: PBMCs. The receptors shown here come from a woman aged 40 to 55 in good health and CMV-seropositive.

This clone was seen just once. The chain recombines TRBV7-9 with TRBJ2-2; 13 nucleotides align to TRBD2. The CDR3 spans 16 residues. The germline CDR1 and CDR2 sequences are SEHNR and FQNEAQ (reference sequence). The V gene end was trimmed by 6 bases and the J gene end by 0 bases; junction bases not matched to a gene: 1. The CDR3 loop reads CASRTSGGTNTGELFF. The CDR3, as DNA: TGTGCCAGCAGGACTAGCGGGGGGACGAACACCGGGGAGCTGTTTTTT.

The gene calls are TRBV19 and TRBJ2-1; 15 bases align to TRBD2. Looked up from germline, CDR1 is LNHDA and CDR2 is SQIVND (reference sequence). V dropped 5 bases and J dropped 7; count of bases not matched to a gene: 3. The CDR3 is 15 amino acids. CDR3 sequence: CASSQGLAGGNEQFF. In DNA form, the CDR3 reads TGTGCCAGTAGTCAGGGACTAGCGGGGGGAAATGAGCAGTTCTTC.

The chain carries TRBV5-5 and TRBJ1-2; D not resolved. V shed 4 bases and J shed 3 bases, with 13 bases lying between them. The CDR3 has 14 amino acids. Germline assignment: CDR1 SGHKS and CDR2 YYEKEE (reference sequence). The CDR3 DNA reads TGTGCCAGCAGCCCCGGGGAAAGATACTATGGCTACACCTTC. Protein product: CASSPGERYYGYTF.

The rearrangement links TRBV5-5 to TRBJ2-7; D possibly corresponds to TRBD1 (7 bases). Trimming took off 4 bases at V and 5 bases at J, with 19 bases between the two ends. This CDR3 region has 15 residues. The V gene's germline CDR1 is SGHKS and CDR2 YYEKEE (reference sequence). CDR3: CASSTQISRGDEQYF. The CDR3 region has the DNA TGTGCCAGCAGCACCCAAATTAGCAGGGGGGACGAGCAGTACTTC.

The chain combines TRBV7-2 with TRBJ2-6, with D perhaps matching TRBD2 (5 bases). V gave up 5 bases and J gave up 0 bases, with 8 bases separating them. This CDR3 region has 15 residues. Germline V lookup: CDR1 SGHTA, CDR2 FQGNSA. CDR3 DNA sequence: TGTGCCAGCAGCAACCGGGGCTCTGGGGCCAACGTCCTGACTTTC. Protein sequence: CASSNRGSGANVLTF.

The V and J genes are TRBV7-9 and TRBJ2-7, with a possible D match to TRBD2 (6 bases). CDR1 and CDR2 from the germline V gene are SEHNR and FQNEAQ (reference sequence). This CDR3 is built from 13 residues. V lost 4 bases and J 3 bases, leaving 10 bases between the germline ends. The CDR3 here is CASSWRDGYEQYF. The CDR3 coding sequence is TGTGCCAGCAGCTGGAGGGACGGCTACGAGCAGTACTTC.

This chain links TRBV2 with TRBJ1-2; no reliable D call. V gave up 5 bases and J gave up 7 bases, with 14 bases separating them. There are 13 residues in the CDR3. From germline, CDR1 is SNHLY and CDR2 FYNNEI. The CDR3 nucleotides read TGTGCCAGCAGTCGGGAGTCGCCCCTTGGCTACACCTTC. The encoded protein is CASSRESPLGYTF.

The chain is built from TRBV10-1 and TRBJ2-3, with 13 bases lining up with TRBD2. The CDR3 covers 18 residues. The ends lost 6 bases at V and 2 bases at J; junction bases unmatched: 11. Germline assignment: CDR1 WNHNN and CDR2 SYGVQD (reference sequence). The CDR3: CASSSGTSGVIVTDTQYF. The CDR3 region has the DNA TGCGCCAGCAGCTCCGGGACTAGCGGGGTCATAGTCACAGATACGCAGTATTTT.